Shown below are 28 T cell receptor beta chains from a single sample sequenced in a study of T cells in Graves' hyperthyroidism and ophthalmopathy. TCR beta CDR3 sequences were amplified from RNA transcripts. During a first-round RT-PCR of the TCR CDR3, the HTBI primer set was used. TCRdb passed the multiplex PCR reads through MiXCR, listing each CDR3 protein once. The data contain over 350,000 distinct CDR3 sequences, under 15% of them seen just once; the ten biggest clones take up roughly 13%. The sequenced sample was blood. Receptors originate from a young man with Graves' ophthalmopathy.

With respect to this clonotype: One junction end does not reproduce the germline sequence, and a read error may be involved. This CDR3 reads CPSSPASGSPEGEQFF. In nucleotides, the CDR3 is TGTCCCAGCTCACCAGCGAGCGGGAGTCCTGAGGGTGAGCAGTTCTTC. The J gene is TRBJ2-1, the V gene TRBV18; 8 bases fit TRBD2. The CDR3 runs to 16 residues. CDR1 KGHSH and CDR2 LQKENI come from the germline V gene.

This clonotype was counted only a few times. This chain uses TRBV19 with TRBJ2-7; 7 nucleotides line up with TRBD2. The CDR3 has 15 amino acids. The trim removed 3 bases at V and 1 base at J, leaving 6 bases unmatched. From germline, CDR1 is LNHDA and CDR2 SQIVND (reference sequence). CDR3 sequence reads: CASSILAGASYEQYF. CDR3 in DNA: TGTGCCAGTAGTATCCTTGCGGGAGCTTCCTACGAGCAGTACTTC.

This clonotype came up many times. The chain employs TRBV18 and TRBJ1-3, with D possibly matching TRBD1 (5 bases). With 5 bases removed from V and 5 bases from J, the gap between germline ends came to 16 bases. The CDR3 extends over 15 amino acids. Germline V gene sequence: CDR1 KGHSH, CDR2 LQKENI. CDR3 amino acids: CASSTGRADRNTIYF. Here the CDR3 DNA reads TGTGCCAGCTCAACAGGTCGTGCAGACCGAAACACCATATATTTT.

V is TRBV7-9 and J is TRBJ2-7; D may correspond to TRBD1 or TRBD2 (5 bases each). CDR1 is SEHNR, CDR2 FQNEAQ, per germline (reference sequence). This CDR3 has 14 amino acids. The V and J ends lost 1 base and 3 bases respectively, with 10 bases between them. The chain's CDR3 is CASSLDLGDYEQYF. DNA for the CDR3: TGTGCCAGCAGCTTAGATCTGGGGGACTACGAGCAGTACTTC. Using reference TRBV7-9 and TRBJ2-7 for the parts outside the CDR3, the full variable domain is DTGVSQNPRHKITKRGQNVTFRCDPISEHNRLYWYRQTLGQGPEFLTYFQNEAQLEKSRLLSDRFSAERPKGSFSTLEIQRTEQGDSAMYLCASSLDLGDYEQYFGPGTRLTVT.

To note about this clonotype: The junction does not match germline at one end; this may be a read error. The gene calls are TRBV2 and TRBJ2-7; D remains unclear. Germline-derived CDR1 and CDR2 are SNHLY and FYNNEI. This CDR3 contains 15 residues. The CDR3 DNA is TGTGCCAGCAGCGAGGTGACCTTCACCCCCTACGAGCAGTGCTTC. Translating it yields CASSEVTFTPYEQCF. Supplemented by reference TRBV2 and TRBJ2-7, the full variable domain reads EPEVTQTPSHQVTQMGQEVILRCVPISNHLYFYWYRQILGQKVEFLVSFYNNEISEKSEIFDDQFSVERPDGSNFTLKIRSTKLEDSAMYFCASSEVTFTPYEQCFGPGTRLTVT.

This clonotype was observed many times. This chain uses TRBV7-8 with TRBJ1-2; no firm D call. Trimming stripped 5 bases from V and 0 bases from J, with 10 bases between. CDR1 and CDR2 (germline): SGHVS, FQNEAQ. The CDR3 covers 14 residues. The CDR3 bases are TGTGCCAGCAGCCCCTCGGGAGCTAACTATGGCTACACCTTC. Encoded protein: CASSPSGANYGYTF.

In this sample, this clonotype turned up many times. In nucleotides, the CDR3 is TGTGCCAGCAGCATGTTATCCCCTAGCGGGGGAACAGATACGCAGTATTTT. Translated, it gives CASSMLSPSGGTDTQYF. The genes are TRBV7-6 and TRBJ2-3, with TRBD2 identical over 10 bases. Germline CDR1 SGHVS, CDR2 FNYEAQ. Trimming at V came to 5 bases and at J to 3 bases, leaving 11 bases not matched to a gene. The CDR3 spans 17 residues.

The V gene is TRBV16, the J gene TRBJ2-3, with 7 bases aligning to TRBD1. The end of the DNA fits TRBJ1-5 better, so the J call may be wrong. The germline gives CDR1 KGHSY, CDR2 FQNENV. There are 15 residues in the CDR3. Here the CDR3 DNA reads TGTGCCAGCAGCCAATACTGGGGACAGCCAGATACGCAGCATTTT. Protein: CASSQYWGQPDTQHF.

Many counts were recorded for this clonotype. The chain joins TRBV11-2 to TRBJ2-5; D call uncertain. The length of the CDR3 is 16 residues. Per the germline V gene, CDR1 is SGHAT and CDR2 is FQNNGV. Trimming shortened V by 2 bases and J by 1 base, and 14 bases separated the two germline ends. The CDR3 DNA follows: TGTGCCAGCAGCTTAAGGTTGGCGGCAGCCCAAGAGACCCAGTACTTC. This sequence encodes CASSLRLAAAQETQYF.

V gene TRBV7-9 combines with J gene TRBJ2-2, with a tentative D call TRBD1 (5 bases). The CDR3 spans 15 residues. Trimming took off 5 bases at V and 0 bases at J, with 10 bases between the two ends. Looked up from germline, CDR1 is SEHNR and CDR2 is FQNEAQ (reference sequence). CDR3 sequence: CASSPGYTNTGELFF. The DNA for the CDR3 is TGTGCCAGCAGCCCAGGGTATACGAACACCGGGGAGCTGTTTTTT.

This clonotype has ten or more counts. Here the CDR3 reads CASSFTGTSGRAHSEQYF. CDR3 DNA sequence: TGTGCCAGCAGCTTCACCGGGACTAGCGGGAGGGCCCACTCCGAGCAGTACTTC. This chain links TRBV11-2 with TRBJ2-7, with 16 bases matching TRBD2. The CDR3 is made up of 18 amino acids. Germline V gene data show CDR1 as SGHAT and CDR2 as FQNNGV. The V gene end was trimmed by 3 bases and the J gene end by 6 bases; junction bases not matched to a gene: 11.

This clonotype was counted at least ten times. J is TRBJ2-7 and V is TRBV7-9; TRBD2 agrees at 13 bases. J lost 3 bases, V lost 1 base, and 6 bases had no gene match. CDR1 and CDR2 (germline): SEHNR, FQNEAQ (reference sequence). The CDR3 sequence is 17 residues long. This CDR3 is CASSLGLAGGPNYEQYF. The CDR3 nucleotides are TGTGCCAGCAGCTTAGGACTAGCGGGAGGTCCGAACTACGAGCAGTACTTC. Combining the CDR3 with reference TRBV7-9 and TRBJ2-7 gives the whole variable domain DTGVSQNPRHKITKRGQNVTFRCDPISEHNRLYWYRQTLGQGPEFLTYFQNEAQLEKSRLLSDRFSAERPKGSFSTLEIQRTEQGDSAMYLCASSLGLAGGPNYEQYFGPGTRLTVT.

In its sample, this clonotype was seen many times. The chain employs TRBV10-3 and TRBJ2-7; tentatively, D is TRBD1 or TRBD2 (5 bases each). Germline V gene lookup returns CDR1 ENHRY and CDR2 SYGVKD. Trimming took 3 bases from V and 3 from J, leaving 12 bases between them. The CDR3 has 14 residues. The CDR3 loop reads CAISDGDGNYEQYF. The CDR3 DNA sequence: TGTGCCATCAGTGACGGGGACGGAAACTACGAGCAGTACTTC.

This clonotype was seen many times. V and J are TRBV29-1 and TRBJ2-1, with a weak D call TRBD2 (5 bases). Trimming cost V 6 bases and J 2 bases, with 8 bases left between them. Germline CDR1 reads SQVTM; CDR2 reads ANQGSEA. This CDR3 contains 12 residues. The DNA of the CDR3 is TGCAGCGTCACCGGGACCTACAATGAGCAGTTCTTC. Translated, it gives CSVTGTYNEQFF.

Only a few counts were recorded for this clonotype. The chain carries TRBV13 and TRBJ2-3, with D perhaps TRBD1 or TRBD2 (6 bases each). Germline CDR1 PRHDT, CDR2 FYEKMQ (reference sequence). The CDR3 runs 16 residues. The V and J ends lost 6 bases and 0 bases respectively, with 16 bases between them. The CDR3 sequence: CASRTRGPLSTDTQYF. The CDR3 region has the DNA TGTGCCAGCAGAACTCGGGGGCCTCTTAGCACAGATACGCAGTATTTT. The full variable domain, in which reference TRBV13 and TRBJ2-3 provide the parts outside the CDR3, is AAGVIQSPRHLIKEKRETATLKCYPIPRHDTVYWYQQGPGQDPQFLISFYEKMQSDKGSIPDRFSAQQFSDYHSELNMSSLELGDSALYFCASRTRGPLSTDTQYFGPGTRLTVL.

This clonotype was found many times. The V and J genes are TRBV20-1 and TRBJ2-1, with 7 bases identical to TRBD1. J lost 8 bases, V lost 5 bases, and 6 bases had no gene match. Germline lookup yields CDR1 DFQATT and CDR2 SNEGSKA (reference sequence). The CDR3 length is 12 residues. The CDR3, as DNA: TGCAGTGCTTCAGGACAGGTCGATGAGCAGTTCTTC. Translating gives CSASGQVDEQFF.

This clonotype was recorded a few times. The J gene is TRBJ2-2, the V gene TRBV10-1, with 7 bases matching TRBD1. Germline CDR1 is WNHNN and CDR2 is SYGVQD (reference sequence). V lost 5 bases to trimming and J lost 4 bases; unmatched junction nucleotides: 7. The CDR3 covers 15 residues. The CDR3 protein is CASSFLSGGTGELFF. CDR3 DNA: TGCGCCAGCAGTTTCCTGTCAGGGGGCACCGGGGAGCTGTTTTTT.

This clonotype came up a few times. The CDR3 DNA sequence: TGTGCCAGCTCACCACCGGGACTAGCGGGGGGAGCCTACAATGAGCAGTTCTTC. As protein: CASSPPGLAGGAYNEQFF. The rearrangement links TRBV11-3 to TRBJ2-1; TRBD2 matches 15 bases. CDR3 size: 18 residues. V trimming: 8 bases; J trimming: 2 bases; junction bases outside the gene matches: 10. Germline values: CDR1 SGHNT, CDR2 YENEEA. Combining the CDR3 with reference TRBV11-3 and TRBJ2-1 gives the whole variable domain EAGVVQSPRYKIIEKKQPVAFWCNPISGHNTLYWYLQNLGQGPELLIRYENEEAVDDSQLPKDRFSAERLKGVDSTLKIQPAELGDSAVYLCASSPPGLAGGAYNEQFFGPGTRLTVL.

This clonotype has a count of ten or more. This chain connects TRBV12-3 or TRBV12-4 to TRBJ2-7; unclear D gene. V was clipped by 3 bases and J by 2 bases, with 5 bases between them. This CDR3 is 12 amino acids long. This CDR3 is CASSFNTYEQYF. The CDR3 DNA follows: TGTGCCAGCAGTTTTAATACCTACGAGCAGTACTTC.

This clonotype was seen more than once but under ten times. The V call is TRBV2, the J call TRBJ2-2; 9 positions match TRBD2. This CDR3 has 14 residues. V dropped 8 bases and J dropped 4; count of bases not matched to a gene: 5. Germline CDR1 and CDR2: SNHLY and FYNNEI. CDR3: CASHSGSVTGELFF. Written as DNA, the CDR3 is TGTGCCAGCCATAGCGGGAGTGTCACCGGGGAGCTGTTTTTT.

This clonotype came up a few times. The chain has TRBV7-2 and TRBJ2-7; possibly TRBD1 or TRBD2 for D (5 bases each). The V end lost 7 bases, the J end lost 1 base, and 17 bases lay between the germline ends. Germline assignment: CDR1 SGHTA and CDR2 FQGNSA. The CDR3 runs to 15 residues. The CDR3 DNA reads TGTGCCAGCACATCTTTCTGGGGGAATTCCTACGAGCAGTACTTC. This codes for CASTSFWGNSYEQYF.

This clonotype was recorded many times. V is TRBV27 and J is TRBJ2-1; D is unresolved. Per germline, CDR1 MNHEY and CDR2 SMNVEV (reference sequence). CDR3 length: 15 residues. V lost 2 bases and J 2 bases, leaving 10 bases between the germline ends. CDR3 nucleotide sequence: TGTGCCAGCAGTTTAGCGAAGCGCGCCTACAATGAGCAGTTCTTC. This encodes CASSLAKRAYNEQFF.

The chain links TRBV20-1 to TRBJ1-2; no clear D gene. The V gene lost 3 bases and the J gene lost 4 bases, with 9 bases spanning the gap. The CDR3 spans 12 residues. Germline values: CDR1 DFQATT, CDR2 SNEGSKA (reference sequence). CDR3 in DNA: TGCAGTGCTAGCCCCAGCTTCTATGGCTACACCTTC. Translation: CSASPSFYGYTF.

As for this clonotype: A clone one base away is much larger, so this may be a read error. CDR3 nucleotide sequence: TGTGCCAGCAGTGCCGCCGTAGGGGGTACAGATACGCAGTATTTT. Translation: CASSAAVGGTDTQYF. The chain is built from TRBV27 and TRBJ2-3; TRBD1 is a possible D gene (6 bases). The CDR3 covers 15 residues. Trimming cost V 5 bases and J 3 bases, with 15 bases left between them. The V gene's germline CDR1 is MNHEY and CDR2 SMNVEV (reference sequence).

This clonotype was detected ten times or more. V gene TRBV7-3 combines with J gene TRBJ2-1; perhaps D is TRBD1 or TRBD2 (6 bases each). The CDR3 length is 15 residues. CDR1 is SGHTA, CDR2 FQGTGA, per germline. V gave up 5 bases and J gave up 7 bases, with 18 bases separating them. For the CDR3, the DNA is TGTGCCAGCAGCCTAGGGGGGAGAGTTGAAAATGAGCAGTTCTTC. Translating it yields CASSLGGRVENEQFF.

This clonotype was counted at least ten times. The chain couples TRBV10-1 to TRBJ2-7, with 7 bases matching TRBD1. Germline CDR1 reads WNHNN; CDR2 reads SYGVQD (reference sequence). This CDR3 spans 14 amino acids. The V and J ends lost 2 bases and 2 bases, in that order; junction bases with no gene match: 3. The CDR3 loop is CASSEGTAPYEQYF. CDR3 DNA sequence: TGCGCCAGCAGTGAGGGGACAGCGCCCTACGAGCAGTACTTC.

This sequence joins TRBV29-1 and TRBJ2-2; D is ambiguous. Germline CDR1 is SQVTM and CDR2 is ANQGSEA. The CDR3 covers 11 residues. The V and J ends lost 3 bases and 7 bases respectively, with 6 bases between them. CDR3 residues: CSVDRLGELFF. In DNA, the CDR3 is TGCAGCGTTGACCGGCTCGGGGAGCTGTTTTTT.

This clonotype has just a few counts. The chain employs TRBV19 and TRBJ2-7, with TRBD1 identical over 7 bases. The CDR3 has 17 amino acids. The germline CDR1 and CDR2 sequences are LNHDA and SQIVND (reference sequence). V lost 0 bases to trimming and J lost 5 bases; unmatched junction nucleotides: 13. The DNA of the CDR3 is TGTGCCAGTAGTATAGATGATTACACCAGGGGGATGGACGAGCAGTACTTC. It encodes CASSIDDYTRGMDEQYF.